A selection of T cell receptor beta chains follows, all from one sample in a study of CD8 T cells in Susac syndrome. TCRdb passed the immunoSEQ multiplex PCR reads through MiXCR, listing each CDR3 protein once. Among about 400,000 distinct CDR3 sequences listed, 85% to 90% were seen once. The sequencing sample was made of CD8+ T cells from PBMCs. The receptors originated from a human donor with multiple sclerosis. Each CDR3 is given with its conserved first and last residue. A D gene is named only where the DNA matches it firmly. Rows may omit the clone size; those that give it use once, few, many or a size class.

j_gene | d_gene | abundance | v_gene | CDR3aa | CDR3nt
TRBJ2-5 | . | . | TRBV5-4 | CASSLVPGDETQYF | TGTGCCAGCAGCTTGGTTCCAGGGGACGAGACCCAGTACTTC
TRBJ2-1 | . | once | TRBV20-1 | CSARDRDFGNEQFF | TGCAGTGCTAGAGATCGGGACTTCGGCAATGAGCAGTTCTTC
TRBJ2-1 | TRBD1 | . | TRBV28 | CASSPRDRANEQFF | TGTGCCAGCAGCCCGCGAGACAGGGCCAATGAGCAGTTCTTC
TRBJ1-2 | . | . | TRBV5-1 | CASSLQDSIYGYTF | TGCGCCAGCAGCCTGCAGGACAGTATATATGGCTACACCTTC
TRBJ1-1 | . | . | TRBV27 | CASSLSWTARGNTEAFF | TGTGCCAGCAGTTTATCATGGACAGCGAGGGGGAACACTGAAGCTTTCTTT
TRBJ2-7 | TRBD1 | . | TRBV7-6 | CASSLEGTGGKYEQYF | TGTGCCAGCAGCTTAGAGGGGACAGGGGGCAAGTACGAGCAGTACTTC
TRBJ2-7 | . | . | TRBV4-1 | CASSQVEQYYEQYF | TGCGCCAGCAGCCAAGTCGAGCAGTACTACGAGCAGTACTTC
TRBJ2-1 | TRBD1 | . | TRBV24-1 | CATSAPGTGAYNEQFF | TGTGCCACCAGTGCTCCCGGGACAGGGGCGTACAATGAGCAGTTCTTC
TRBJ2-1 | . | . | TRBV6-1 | CASSDPGAIYNEQFF | TGTGCCAGCAGTGACCCAGGGGCTATCTACAATGAGCAGTTCTTC
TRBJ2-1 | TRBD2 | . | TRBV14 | CASSQLDSGRAGNEQFF | TGTGCCAGCAGCCAACTCGATAGCGGGAGGGCGGGGAATGAGCAGTTCTTC
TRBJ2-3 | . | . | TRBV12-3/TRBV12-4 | CASSFLSEASTDTQYF | TGTGCCAGCAGTTTCTTGTCTGAAGCTAGCACAGATACGCAGTATTTT
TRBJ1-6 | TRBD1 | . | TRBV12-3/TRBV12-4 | CATTDDRGLAYNSPLHF | TGTGCCACCACAGACGACAGGGGCCTAGCCTATAATTCACCCCTCCACTTT
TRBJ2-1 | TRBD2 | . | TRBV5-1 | CASAGLAETEEQFF | TGCGCCAGCGCAGGTCTAGCGGAAACAGAGGAGCAGTTCTTC
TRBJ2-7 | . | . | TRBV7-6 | CASSFTGSFRGDYEQYF | TGTGCCAGCAGCTTTACCGGCAGCTTCCGAGGCGACTACGAGCAGTACTTC
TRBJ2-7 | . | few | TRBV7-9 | CASSPEDYEQYF | TGTGCCAGCAGCCCTGAAGACTACGAGCAGTACTTC
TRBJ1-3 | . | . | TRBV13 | CASSSGAVNTIYF | TGTGCCAGCAGCTCAGGGGCGGTGAACACCATATATTTT
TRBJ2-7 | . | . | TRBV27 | CASSLDSHSYEQYF | TGTGCCAGCAGTTTGGACTCTCACTCCTACGAGCAGTACTTC
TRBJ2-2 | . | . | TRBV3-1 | CASSRHSYPNTGELFF | TGTGCCAGCAGCCGACATAGCTATCCGAACACCGGGGAGCTGTTTTTT
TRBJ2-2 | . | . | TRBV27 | CASSLTTATGELFF | TGTGCCAGCAGTTTAACAACTGCTACCGGGGAGCTGTTTTTT
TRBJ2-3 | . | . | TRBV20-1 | CSARSVTDTQYF | TGCAGTGCTAGGAGTGTCACAGATACGCAGTATTTT
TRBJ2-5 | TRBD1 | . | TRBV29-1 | CSVEVPGGEETQYF | TGCAGCGTTGAAGTACCAGGGGGCGAAGAGACCCAGTACTTC
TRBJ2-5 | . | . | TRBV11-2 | CASSLGDYDQETQYF | TGTGCCAGCAGCTTAGGAGACTACGACCAAGAGACCCAGTACTTC
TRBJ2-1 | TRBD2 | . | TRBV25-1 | CAWGLASF | TGTGCCTGGGGACTAGCGTCCTTC
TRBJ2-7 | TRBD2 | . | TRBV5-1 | CASTQIWLAGDTKPYEQYF | TGCGCCAGCACTCAAATTTGGCTAGCGGGAGACACCAAGCCTTACGAGCAGTACTTC
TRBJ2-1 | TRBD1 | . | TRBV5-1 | CASSLRQGLNNEQFF | TGCGCCAGCAGCTTAAGACAGGGCTTGAACAATGAGCAGTTCTTC
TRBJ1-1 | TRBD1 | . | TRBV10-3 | CAIGQGTEAFF | TGTGCCATCGGACAGGGCACTGAAGCTTTCTTT
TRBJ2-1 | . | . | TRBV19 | CASSIDRAGATYNEQFF | TGTGCCAGTAGTATAGATAGGGCAGGTGCCACCTACAATGAGCAGTTCTTC
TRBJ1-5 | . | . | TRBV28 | CASSFSREGNQPQHF | TGTGCCAGCAGTTTTAGCAGGGAAGGCAATCAGCCCCAGCATTTT
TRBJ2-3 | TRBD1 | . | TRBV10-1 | CASGTGTGRADTQYF | TGCGCCAGCGGGACCGGGACAGGGCGCGCGGATACGCAGTATTTT
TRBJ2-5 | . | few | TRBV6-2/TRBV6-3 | CASSYTGAPETQYF | TGTGCCAGCAGTTACACGGGAGCCCCGGAGACCCAGTACTTC
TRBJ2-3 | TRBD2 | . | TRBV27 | CASSLLAGDGQYF | TGTGCCAGCAGTTTACTAGCGGGAGACGGGCAGTATTTT
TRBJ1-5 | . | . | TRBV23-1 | CASSQGKPRRGGLNQPQHF | TGCGCCAGCAGTCAAGGAAAACCCCGGCGGGGGGGCCTCAATCAGCCCCAGCATTTT
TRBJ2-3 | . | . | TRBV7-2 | CASSYEGSGTDTQYF | TGTGCCAGCAGCTATGAAGGGTCGGGCACAGATACGCAGTATTTT
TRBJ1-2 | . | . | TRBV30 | CAWSGGNGYTF | TGTGCCTGGAGCGGGGGGAATGGCTACACCTTC
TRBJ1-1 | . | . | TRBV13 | CASSINSPTRLPEAFF | TGTGCCAGCAGCATAAATTCCCCGACGCGGCTCCCTGAAGCTTTCTTT
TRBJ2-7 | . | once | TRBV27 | CASSSPRTDNEQYF | TGTGCCAGCAGTTCCCCCAGGACAGATAACGAGCAGTACTTC
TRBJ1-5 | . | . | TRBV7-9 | CASSSSRDQPQHF | TGTGCCAGCAGCTCAAGCAGGGATCAGCCCCAGCATTTT
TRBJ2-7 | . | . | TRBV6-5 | CASRPGRTYEQYF | TGTGCCAGCAGACCGGGACGGACCTACGAGCAGTACTTC
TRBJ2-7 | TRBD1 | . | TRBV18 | CASSDDRGYEQYF | TGTGCCAGCTCAGATGACAGGGGTTACGAGCAGTACTTC
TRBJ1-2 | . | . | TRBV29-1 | CSGRDANYGYTF | TGCAGCGGCCGGGACGCTAACTATGGCTACACCTTC
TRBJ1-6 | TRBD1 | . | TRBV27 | CASSSQTGLGYSPLHF | TGTGCCAGCAGTTCCCAGACAGGGCTAGGATATTCACCCCTCCACTTT
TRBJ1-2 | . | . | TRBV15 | CATGTRLLDRLQGGYTF | TGTGCCACCGGGACCCGCCTTCTTGACAGGCTTCAGGGGGGCTACACCTTC
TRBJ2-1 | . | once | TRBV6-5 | CASSYNLASSYNEQFF | TGTGCCAGCAGTTACAATCTAGCCAGTTCCTACAATGAGCAGTTCTTC
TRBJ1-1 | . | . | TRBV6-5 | CASSYSEGRRTEAFF | TGTGCCAGCAGTTATTCGGAGGGGCGCCGGACTGAAGCTTTCTTT
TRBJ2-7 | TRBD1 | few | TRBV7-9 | CASSFPGQDYEQYF | TGTGCCAGCAGCTTTCCGGGACAGGACTACGAGCAGTACTTC
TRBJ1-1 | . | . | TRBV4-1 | CASSQDEGDTEAFF | TGCGCCAGCAGCCAAGATGAGGGGGACACTGAAGCTTTCTTT
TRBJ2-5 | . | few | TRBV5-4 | CASSLEGFTETQYF | TGTGCCAGCAGCTTGGAGGGGTTCACGGAGACCCAGTACTTC
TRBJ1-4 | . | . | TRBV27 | CASRPLLLDSLTQGGLFF | TGTGCCAGCAGACCTTTATTGCTGGACAGCCTTACCCAAGGGGGGCTGTTTTTT
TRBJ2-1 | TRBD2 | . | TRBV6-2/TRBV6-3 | CASIQGLVGPFF | TGTGCGAGCATCCAGGGACTAGTTGGTCCGTTCTTC
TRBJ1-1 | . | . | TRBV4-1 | CASSQGLGGVEAFF | TGCGCCAGCAGCCAAGGTCTCGGGGGGGTTGAAGCTTTCTTT
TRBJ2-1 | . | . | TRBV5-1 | CASSGRTDNEQFF | TGCGCCAGCAGCGGTAGGACAGACAATGAGCAGTTCTTC
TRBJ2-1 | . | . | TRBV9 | CASSPSPKDEQFF | TGTGCCAGCAGCCCTAGTCCGAAGGATGAGCAGTTCTTC
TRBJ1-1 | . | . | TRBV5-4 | CASRDLGGVNTEAFF | TGTGCCAGCAGGGACCTCGGTGGGGTGAACACTGAAGCTTTCTTT